Sequencing of this TCR beta chain was carried out in a study of early T cells in non-severe SARS-CoV-2 infection. In this sample, this clonotype turned up once. Via MiXCR, TCRdb re-called the 5' RACE reads, giving one row per CDR3 protein. Seen here are nearly 45,000 distinct CDR3 sequences, around 10% observed once, and the top ten hold about a fifth. Germline V gene data show CDR1 as SQVTM and CDR2 as ANQGSEA. The CDR3 totals 13 residues. V dropped 3 bases and J dropped 7; count of bases not matched to a gene: 6. The source is an adult who was a healthcare worker with PCR-confirmed SARS-CoV-2 infection or an uninfected control (not recorded which). This chain joins TRBV29-1 and TRBJ1-2; the match to TRBD1 covers 9 bases. The sample taken for sequencing was whole blood. The CDR3 DNA is TGCAGCGTTGATTCCACAGGGGGCAGTGGCTACACCTTC. Protein product: CSVDSTGGSGYTF.